The 30 T cell receptor beta chains presented below share a single source sample, sequenced in a study of regulatory T cells in long-lasting Graves disease. As for time point: newly diagnosed GD, antithyroid drugs for less than 3 months. There was RNA extracted from PBMCs, and the TCR library was made from it. Libraries of TCR beta came from iRepertoire HTBI primers plus Arm-PCR of CDR3 regions. A single record per CDR3 protein comes from TCRdb applying MiXCR to the multiplex PCR reads. The sample has roughly 420,000 distinct CDR3 sequences; roughly 17% are singletons. These data also featured in a second study, about T cells in Graves' hyperthyroidism and ophthalmopathy.

This specimen consisted of peripheral blood mononuclear cells (PBMCs), obtained at new diagnosis, from a patient treated with antithyroid drugs. Source of these receptors: a young woman with Graves disease.

This clonotype was recorded at least ten times. The chain employs TRBV27 and TRBJ2-6; D is possibly TRBD2 (5 bases). CDR1 MNHEY and CDR2 SMNVEV come from the germline V gene (reference sequence). This CDR3 is 15 amino acids long. The V and J ends lost 5 bases and 0 bases respectively, with 8 bases between them. The CDR3: CASSPGISGANVLTF. The CDR3 coding sequence is TGTGCCAGCAGTCCCGGGATCTCTGGGGCCAACGTCCTGACTTTC.

The chain joins TRBV29-1 to TRBJ2-5, with 10 bases that match TRBD2. The germline gives CDR1 SQVTM, CDR2 ANQGSEA. The J segment lost 2 bases and the V segment lost 4 bases, leaving 16 bases of the junction unmatched. This CDR3 has 18 amino acids. CDR3 sequence (DNA): TGCAGCGTTGGGGGGGGGCTAGCGGGAGCGTCGGGACAAGAGACCCAGTACTTC. This codes for CSVGGGLAGASGQETQYF.

The sample holds many counts of this clonotype. One end of the junction does not line up with germline, which may come from a read error. The chain uses TRBV28 and TRBJ1-1; weak D call: TRBD1 (5 bases). CDR1 is MDHEN, CDR2 SYDVKM, per germline. This CDR3 has 14 residues. The CDR3, as DNA: TGTGCCAGCAGCCCTCCGACAGTGAACCCTGAAGCTTTCTTT. The encoded protein is CASSPPTVNPEAFF. Filled out from reference TRBV28 and TRBJ1-1, the complete variable domain reads DVKVTQSSRYLVKRTGEKVFLECVQDMDHENMFWYRQDPGLGLRLIYFSYDVKMKEKGDIPEGYSVSREKKERFSLILESASTNQTSMYLCASSPPTVNPEAFFGQGTRLTVV.

This clonotype was counted many times. The V call is TRBV2, the J call TRBJ2-7; 7 bases match TRBD2. V shed 6 bases, J shed 2 bases, and the junction held 4 bases outside the gene matches. This CDR3 has 13 residues. Germline-derived CDR1 and CDR2 are SNHLY and FYNNEI. CDR3 sequence reads: CASSGRPPYEQYF. In DNA, the CDR3 is TGTGCCAGCAGCGGGAGGCCTCCCTACGAGCAGTACTTC.

This clonotype has a count of ten or more. V gene TRBV6-9 combines with J gene TRBJ2-1; 8 bases are a match to TRBD2. Germline-derived CDR1 and CDR2 are MNHGY and SVAAGI. V was clipped by 3 bases and J by 4 bases; unmatched bases: 8. The CDR3 is 16 residues long. The CDR3 loop reads CASSYGLAGSYNEQFF. Written as DNA, the CDR3 is TGTGCCAGCAGTTACGGACTAGCAGGGTCGTACAATGAGCAGTTCTTC.

This clonotype has ten or more counts. V usage is TRBV18 and J usage is TRBJ2-5; D remains ambiguous. Germline V gene sequence: CDR1 KGHSH, CDR2 LQKENI. V shed 3 bases and J shed 1 base, with 6 bases lying between them. The CDR3 sequence is 13 residues long. CDR3 in amino acids: CASSPAFQETQYF. CDR3 DNA sequence: TGTGCCAGCTCACCCGCCTTCCAAGAGACCCAGTACTTC.

The chain uses TRBV28 and TRBJ2-5, with D perhaps being TRBD1 or TRBD2 (5 bases each). V gave up 5 bases and J gave up 2 bases, with 15 bases separating them. The CDR3 has 15 amino acids. The V gene's germline CDR1 is MDHEN and CDR2 SYDVKM. The CDR3 region is CASSPGGHRQETQYF. The CDR3, as DNA: TGTGCCAGCAGTCCTGGGGGTCACAGACAAGAGACCCAGTACTTC.

This clonotype has ten or more counts. The J gene is TRBJ1-1, the V gene TRBV2; tentatively, D is TRBD1 (6 bases). Germline CDR1 is SNHLY and CDR2 is FYNNEI. The CDR3 length is 14 residues. V lost 7 bases, J lost 1 base, and 13 bases lay in between. The CDR3 loop is CASNNPGQNTEAFF. The CDR3 bases are TGTGCCAGCAACAATCCGGGACAGAACACTGAAGCTTTCTTT.

The genes are TRBV29-1 and TRBJ2-4; tentative D call: TRBD2 (7 bases). Trimming stripped 6 bases from V and 8 bases from J, with 23 bases between. Germline lookup yields CDR1 SQVTM and CDR2 ANQGSEA. The CDR3 extends over 15 amino acids. The CDR3 region is CSVTGLRSGGDIQYF. CDR3 in DNA: TGCAGCGTAACAGGGTTGAGGAGTGGGGGGGACATTCAGTACTTC.

This chain uses TRBV5-5 with TRBJ2-7, with D perhaps TRBD1 (6 bases). The CDR3 sequence is 15 residues long. The V gene lost 9 bases and the J gene lost 3 bases, with 22 bases spanning the gap. CDR1 and CDR2 (germline): SGHKS, YYEKEE (reference sequence). The CDR3 loop reads CATARKADSLYEQYF. The DNA for the CDR3 is TGTGCCACCGCCCGTAAGGCGGACAGCCTCTACGAGCAGTACTTC.

V and J are TRBV6-9 and TRBJ2-7; no clear D. V dropped 4 bases and J dropped 3 bases, with 19 bases sitting between them. This CDR3 has 16 residues. Germline lookup yields CDR1 MNHGY and CDR2 SVAAGI. The CDR3 spells CASSCTPNRNNYEQYF. The CDR3 DNA follows: TGTGCCAGCAGTTGCACACCCAACCGGAACAACTACGAGCAGTACTTC.

The sample holds a few counts of this clonotype. The chain has TRBV28 and TRBJ2-1, with D possibly TRBD2 on 5 matching bases. Germline V gene sequence: CDR1 MDHEN, CDR2 SYDVKM. This CDR3 comprises 13 residues. Between the trimmed V and J ends, which lost 6 bases and 8 bases, there was a span of 14 bases. CDR3 bases: TGTGCCAGCAGCACCCCCGGGGTCGATGAGCAGTTCTTC. Translation: CASSTPGVDEQFF.

There are many counts of this clonotype. The chain is built from TRBV20-1 and TRBJ2-1, with a tentative D call TRBD2 (6 bases). This CDR3 contains 14 residues. V gave up 0 bases and J gave up 9 bases, with 15 bases separating them. From germline, CDR1 is DFQATT and CDR2 SNEGSKA (reference sequence). CDR3 coding DNA: TGCAGTGCTAGAGATCCCACCGGGGGAAGTGAGCAGTTCTTC. Residues: CSARDPTGGSEQFF.

The chain has TRBV5-1 and TRBJ2-7; D might be TRBD2 (5 bases). The germline V gene has CDR1 SGHRS and CDR2 YFSETQ. The CDR3 has 14 residues. Trimming shortened V by 0 bases and J by 0 bases, and 7 bases separated the two germline ends. The CDR3 reads CASSLELASYEQYF. The DNA for the CDR3 is TGCGCCAGCAGCTTGGAGCTAGCCTCCTACGAGCAGTACTTC.

V usage is TRBV7-9 and J usage is TRBJ1-2; D is ambiguous. The CDR3 loop spans 15 amino acids. V was trimmed by 5 bases and J by 0 bases, leaving 13 bases between them. Germline CDR1 SEHNR, CDR2 FQNEAQ (reference sequence). CDR3 nucleotide sequence: TGTGCCAGCAGCCACCCCGACGGTCCTAACTATGGCTACACCTTC. Translating gives CASSHPDGPNYGYTF.

This clonotype appeared many times. The chain combines TRBV24-1 with TRBJ1-2; D is possibly TRBD1 (5 bases). Trimming removed 5 bases from V and 13 bases from J, with 16 bases in between. Germline-derived CDR1 and CDR2 are KGHDR and SFDVKD. CDR3 length equals 12 residues. This chain's CDR3 is CATSGGEDSATF. In DNA form, the CDR3 reads TGTGCCACCAGTGGGGGGGAAGATTCCGCCACCTTC.

The genes are TRBV5-8 and TRBJ1-3, with 7 bases identical to TRBD1. Germline lookup yields CDR1 SGHTS and CDR2 YDEGEE. CDR3 length: 14 residues. Losses at the gene ends were 4 bases for V and 2 bases for J; bases not matched to a gene: 3. The CDR3 coding sequence is TGTGCCAGCAGCAGACAGGGCACTGGAAACACCATATATTTT. It is translated as CASSRQGTGNTIYF.

The chain is built from TRBV5-5 and TRBJ1-1; 7 bases match TRBD1. Germline CDR1 reads SGHKS; CDR2 reads YYEKEE (reference sequence). This CDR3 comprises 13 residues. The V and J ends lost 3 bases and 5 bases, in that order; junction bases with no gene match: 4. The chain's CDR3 is CASSSTGYTEAFF. The CDR3 DNA follows: TGTGCCAGCAGCTCGACAGGGTATACTGAAGCTTTCTTT.

In its sample, this clonotype was seen many times. V is TRBV7-9 and J is TRBJ1-2; the D gene is possibly TRBD1 (6 bases). The CDR3 runs 15 residues. With 1 base removed from V and 4 bases from J, the gap between germline ends came to 13 bases. Germline CDR1 is SEHNR and CDR2 is FQNEAQ (reference sequence). CDR3 amino acids: CASSLDGGATYGYTF. As DNA, the CDR3 is TGTGCCAGCAGCTTAGATGGGGGGGCGACCTATGGCTACACCTTC.

As for this clonotype: The CDR3 does not close with the conserved phenylalanine or tryptophan, likely indicating a read error. The gene calls are TRBV12-3 or TRBV12-4 and TRBJ2-7; 9 nucleotides align to TRBD2. The CDR3 is made up of 14 amino acids. V lost 4 bases to trimming and J lost 5 bases; unmatched junction nucleotides: 6. The CDR3 nucleotides are TGTGCCAGCAGTTCGGGCGGGAGGGCCCACGAGCAGTACCTC. It encodes CASSSGGRAHEQYL.

A word on this clonotype: This probably arose from a read error, given a far larger clone one base away. V is TRBV7-9 and J is TRBJ1-2; D uncertain. The CDR3 is 17 residues long. Germline CDR1 and CDR2: SEHNR and FQNEAQ (reference sequence). The CDR3, as DNA: TGTGCCAGCAGCTTAAGTGGGGAGGGCGCCACTAACTATGACTACACCTTC. Translated, it gives CASSLSGEGATNYDYTF.

The table lists this clonotype with many counts. The chain uses TRBV6-1 and TRBJ1-1, with 7 bases that match TRBD1. J was trimmed by 1 base and V by 6 bases; bases with no gene match: 8. Germline-derived CDR1 and CDR2 are MNHNS and SASEGT. There are 15 residues in the CDR3. CDR3 residues: CASREWEGANTEAFF. The CDR3, as DNA: TGTGCCAGCAGAGAGTGGGAGGGGGCGAACACTGAAGCTTTCTTT.

The V call is TRBV7-3, the J call TRBJ1-1; the D gene is possibly TRBD1 (5 bases). The V end was cut by 3 bases, the J end by 0 bases, with 8 bases between. The CDR3 is 14 residues long. Looked up from germline, CDR1 is SGHTA and CDR2 is FQGTGA. This CDR3 is CASSLDNLNTEAFF. The CDR3 coding sequence is TGTGCCAGCAGCTTGGACAACTTGAACACTGAAGCTTTCTTT.

This clonotype has at least ten counts. This rearrangement joins TRBV18 to TRBJ1-4; D ambiguous. Germline V gene sequence: CDR1 KGHSH, CDR2 LQKENI. The CDR3 spans 14 residues. Trimming stripped 6 bases from V and 0 bases from J, with 8 bases between. The DNA for the CDR3 is TGTGCCAGCTCCAAGGGAGCAACTAATGAAAAACTGTTTTTT. Its protein is CASSKGATNEKLFF.

Details on this clonotype: This may be a read error: a much more frequent sequence differs by one nucleotide. This chain connects TRBV7-8 to TRBJ2-1; TRBD2 aligns across 8 bases. Trimming removed 5 bases from V and 6 bases from J; junction bases left unmatched: 0. This CDR3 has 12 amino acids. Germline V gives CDR1 SGHVS, CDR2 FQNEAQ. The CDR3 bases are TGTGCCAGCAGCGGGACTAGCAATGAGCAGTTCTTC. Translated, it gives CASSGTSNEQFF.

This clonotype was detected only a few times. The CDR3 nucleotides read TGTGCCAGTAGTATAAAGGCGACAGGGTTGATGAACACTGAAGCTTTCTTT. It yields the protein CASSIKATGLMNTEAFF. V usage is TRBV19 and J usage is TRBJ1-1; 7 nucleotides align to TRBD1. Per germline, CDR1 LNHDA and CDR2 SQIVND (reference sequence). CDR3 size: 17 residues. With V trimmed by 2 bases and J by 0 bases, 9 bases remained unmatched.

This clonotype came up many times. This chain uses TRBV6-5 with TRBJ2-1, with 9 bases aligning to TRBD2. With V trimmed by 2 bases and J by 7 bases, 6 bases remained unmatched. Germline V gene sequence: CDR1 MNHEY, CDR2 SVGAGI. This CDR3 has 15 amino acids. CDR3: CASSYVASGTNEQFF. CDR3 in DNA: TGTGCCAGCAGTTACGTGGCTAGCGGGACTAATGAGCAGTTCTTC.

This clonotype came up many times. The CDR3: CSATPRTGADTDTQYF. The CDR3 nucleotides read TGCAGTGCTACCCCCCGTACAGGGGCGGACACAGATACGCAGTATTTT. The chain links TRBV20-1 to TRBJ2-3, with 7 bases that match TRBD1. The CDR3 covers 16 residues. The trim removed 4 bases at V and 2 bases at J, leaving 12 bases unmatched. Germline V gene sequence: CDR1 DFQATT, CDR2 SNEGSKA (reference sequence).

This clonotype was picked up many times. V is TRBV11-2 and J is TRBJ2-1, with D tentatively TRBD1 (6 bases). CDR1 SGHAT and CDR2 FQNNGV come from the germline V gene. Trimming removed 2 bases from V and 7 bases from J, with 21 bases in between. The length of the CDR3 is 17 residues. In DNA form, the CDR3 reads TGTGCCAGCAGCTTAATCCTAGCAGGGGTCTCCCCGAATGAGCAGTTCTTC. Translation gives CASSLILAGVSPNEQFF.

The V gene is TRBV6-1, the J gene TRBJ2-1; D uncertain. The germline gives CDR1 MNHNS, CDR2 SASEGT. The CDR3 length is 16 residues. The ends were cut back, 6 bases at V and 0 bases at J, with 15 bases in the middle. The DNA of the CDR3 is TGTGCCAGCAGCTCCCGCGGCTTAAGCTCCTACAATGAGCAGTTCTTC. Translation gives CASSSRGLSSYNEQFF.